This entry concerns a single T cell receptor (beta chain). The CDR3 contains 14 residues. The germline V gene encodes CDR1 SGHTA and CDR2 FQGTGA. Trimming shortened V by 6 bases and J by 5 bases, and 15 bases separated the two germline ends. The data are from a study of blood T cell repertoires in COVID-19. Study-level background: Sites across the United States, Italy and Spain contributed samples from acute and convalescent COVID-19.

The participants were between about 18 and 90 years old and came from roughly 24 US areas. Cohorts were based on clinical histories the participants reported. Authors' methods: Quantification of nucleated cells was approximated via reference gene primer amplification. Profiling relied on immunoSEQ multiplex PCR, and the TCRdb table lists in-frame clones only, not all of them. V and J calls and clone size are given by that table; D and trimming were obtained from the DNA. Of 200,000 to 250,000 clones detected, roughly 86% appear once; the ten largest clones hold 10%. This chain links TRBV7-3 with TRBJ2-3, with a weak D call TRBD1 (6 bases). This TCR came from a man between 18 and 29 years old with acute COVID-19. The sample was PBMCs or T cells enriched from blood (not recorded which). CDR3 in DNA: TGTGCCAGCAGTTTTACAGGGCTCGGAGATACGCAGTATTTT. Its translation is CASSFTGLGDTQYF. The whole variable domain, filled in from reference TRBV7-3 and TRBJ2-3, reads GAGVSQTPSNKVTEKGKYVELRCDPISGHTALYWYRQSLGQGPEFLIYFQGTGAADDSGLPNDRFFAVRPEGSVSTLKIQRTERGDSAVYLCASSFTGLGDTQYFGPGTRLTVL.